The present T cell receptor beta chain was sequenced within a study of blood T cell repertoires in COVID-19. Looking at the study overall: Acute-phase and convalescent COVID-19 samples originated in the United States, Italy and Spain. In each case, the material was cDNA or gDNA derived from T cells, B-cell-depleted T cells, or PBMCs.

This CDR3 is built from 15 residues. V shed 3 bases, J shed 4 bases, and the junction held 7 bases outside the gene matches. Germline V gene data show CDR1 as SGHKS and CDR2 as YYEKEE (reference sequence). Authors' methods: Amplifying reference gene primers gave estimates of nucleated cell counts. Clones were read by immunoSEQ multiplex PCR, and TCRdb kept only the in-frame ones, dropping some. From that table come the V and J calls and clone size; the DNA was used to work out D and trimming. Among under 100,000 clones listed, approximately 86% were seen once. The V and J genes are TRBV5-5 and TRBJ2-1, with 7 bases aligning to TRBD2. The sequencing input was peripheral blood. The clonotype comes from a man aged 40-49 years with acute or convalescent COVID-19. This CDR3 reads CASSSGLGGYNEQFF. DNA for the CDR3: TGTGCCAGCAGCTCCGGACTAGGAGGGTACAATGAGCAGTTCTTC.